This T cell receptor beta chain is from a study of CD8+ T cells in alopecia areata. Treatment meaning: oral pan-JAK inhibitor, 5-10 mg twice daily. The CDR3 extends over 18 amino acids. In germline, CDR1 is SSHAT, CDR2 FNYEAQ (reference sequence). cDNA prepared by RNA extraction and subsequent reverse transcription served as the template for sequencing. The repertoire was sequenced with immunoSEQ multiplex PCR; TCRdb's copy has only in-frame clones and lacks some. The data contain 110,000 to 150,000 clones, 45% to 60% of them singletons. In regard to this clone: One junction end does not reproduce the germline sequence, and a read error may be involved.

This sequence joins TRBV7-7 and TRBJ2-5, with 13 bases matching TRBD2. This TCR derives from a human donor with alopecia areata. Source: CD8+ T cells sorted from blood, taken at week 4, from a patient treated with tofacitinib. CDR3: CASSAQGLAGPNEETQYF. DNA for the CDR3: TGTGCTAGCAGCGCCCAGGGACTAGCGGGGCCGAACGAAGAGACCCAGTACTTC.